This T cell receptor (beta chain) was profiled in a study of TIL therapy for anti-PD-1-resistant metastatic lung cancer. Study information: Most patients had lung adenocarcinoma; several tumors were EGFR-mutant, two ALK-rearranged; half smoked currently or formerly.

This clone was counted once. Per germline, CDR1 SGDLS and CDR2 YYNGEE. The junction had 7 bases not matched to a gene; V was cut back by 4 bases and J by 1 base. This CDR3 has 15 amino acids. The libraries were made with immunoSEQ v3. Method: immunoSEQ multiplex PCR; TCRdb's copy keeps in-frame clones and lacks some. The sample includes tens of thousands of clones, less than 80% of them seen just once. Time point here: pre-treatment sample, taken before nivolumab and TIL therapy. Patients were adults with stage 4 NSCLC. This chain links TRBV9 with TRBJ1-1; 7 bases are a match to TRBD1. This TCR was sampled from a woman aged 30 to 85 with non-small cell lung cancer. Material: blood, obtained at baseline. The CDR3 reads CASSLTDRKNTEAFF. Written as DNA, the CDR3 is TGTGCCAGCAGCTTGACGGACAGGAAGAACACTGAAGCTTTCTTT.